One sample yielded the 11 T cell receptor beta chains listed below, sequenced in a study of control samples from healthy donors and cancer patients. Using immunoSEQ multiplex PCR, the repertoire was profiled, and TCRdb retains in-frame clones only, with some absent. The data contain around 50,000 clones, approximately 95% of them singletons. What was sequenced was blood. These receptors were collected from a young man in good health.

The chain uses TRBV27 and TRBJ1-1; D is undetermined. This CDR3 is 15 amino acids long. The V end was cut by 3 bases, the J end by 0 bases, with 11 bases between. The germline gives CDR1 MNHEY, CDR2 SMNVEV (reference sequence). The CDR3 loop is CASSFSEDLNTEAFF. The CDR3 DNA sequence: TGTGCCAGCAGTTTTTCCGAAGACCTGAACACTGAAGCTTTCTTT.

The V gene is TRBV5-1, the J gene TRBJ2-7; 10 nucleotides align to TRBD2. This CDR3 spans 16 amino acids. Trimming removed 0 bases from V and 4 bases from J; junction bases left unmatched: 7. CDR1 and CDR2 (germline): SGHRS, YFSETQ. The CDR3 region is CASSLVPSGSSYEQYF. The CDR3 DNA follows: TGCGCCAGCAGCTTGGTCCCTAGCGGGAGTAGTTACGAGCAGTACTTC.

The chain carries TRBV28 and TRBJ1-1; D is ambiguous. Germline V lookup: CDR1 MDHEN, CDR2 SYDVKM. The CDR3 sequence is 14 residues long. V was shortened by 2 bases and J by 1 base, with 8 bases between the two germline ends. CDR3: CASSLRWGNTEAFF. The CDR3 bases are TGTGCCAGCAGTTTACGTTGGGGGAACACTGAAGCTTTCTTT. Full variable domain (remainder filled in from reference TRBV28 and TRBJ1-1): DVKVTQSSRYLVKRTGEKVFLECVQDMDHENMFWYRQDPGLGLRLIYFSYDVKMKEKGDIPEGYSVSREKKERFSLILESASTNQTSMYLCASSLRWGNTEAFFGQGTRLTVV.

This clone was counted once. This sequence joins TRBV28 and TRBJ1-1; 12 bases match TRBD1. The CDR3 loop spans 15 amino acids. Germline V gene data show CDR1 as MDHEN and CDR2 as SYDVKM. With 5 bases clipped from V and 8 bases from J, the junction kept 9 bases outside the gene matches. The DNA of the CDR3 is TGTGCCAGCAGTCTTTATGGGGGGACAGGGGGCGAAGCTTTCTTT. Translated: CASSLYGGTGGEAFF. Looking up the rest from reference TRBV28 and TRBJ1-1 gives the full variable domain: DVKVTQSSRYLVKRTGEKVFLECVQDMDHENMFWYRQDPGLGLRLIYFSYDVKMKEKGDIPEGYSVSREKKERFSLILESASTNQTSMYLCASSLYGGTGGEAFFGQGTRLTVV.

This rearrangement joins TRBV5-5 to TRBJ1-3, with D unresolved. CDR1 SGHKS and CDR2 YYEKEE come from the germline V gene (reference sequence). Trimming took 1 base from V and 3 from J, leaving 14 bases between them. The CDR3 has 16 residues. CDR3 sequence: CASSLNRDLHGNTIYF. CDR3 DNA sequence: TGTGCCAGCAGCTTGAATAGGGATTTGCATGGAAACACCATATATTTT. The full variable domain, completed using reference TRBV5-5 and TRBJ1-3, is DAGVTQSPTHLIKTRGQQVTLRCSPISGHKSVSWYQQVLGQGPQFIFQYYEKEERGRGNFPDRFSARQFPNYSSELNVNALLLGDSALYLCASSLNRDLHGNTIYFGEGSWLTVV.

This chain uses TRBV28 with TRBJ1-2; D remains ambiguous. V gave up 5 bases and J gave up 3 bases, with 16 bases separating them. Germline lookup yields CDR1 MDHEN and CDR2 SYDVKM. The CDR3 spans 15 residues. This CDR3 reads CASSTSQGTHYGYTF. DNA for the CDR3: TGTGCCAGCAGTACCTCACAAGGTACTCACTATGGCTACACCTTC.

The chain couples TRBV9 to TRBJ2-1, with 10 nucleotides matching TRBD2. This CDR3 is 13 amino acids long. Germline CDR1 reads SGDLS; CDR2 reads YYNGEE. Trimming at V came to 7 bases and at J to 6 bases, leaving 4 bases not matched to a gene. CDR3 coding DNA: TGTGCCAGCTCAGCGGGAGGGCGCAATGAGCAGTTCTTC. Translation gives CASSAGGRNEQFF.

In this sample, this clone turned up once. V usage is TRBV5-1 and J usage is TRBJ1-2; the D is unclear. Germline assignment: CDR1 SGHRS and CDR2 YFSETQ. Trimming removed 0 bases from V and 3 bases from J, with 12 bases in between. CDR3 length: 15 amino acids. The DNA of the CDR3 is TGCGCCAGCAGCTTGGGGATTCCGCGCGACTATGGCTACACCTTC. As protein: CASSLGIPRDYGYTF.

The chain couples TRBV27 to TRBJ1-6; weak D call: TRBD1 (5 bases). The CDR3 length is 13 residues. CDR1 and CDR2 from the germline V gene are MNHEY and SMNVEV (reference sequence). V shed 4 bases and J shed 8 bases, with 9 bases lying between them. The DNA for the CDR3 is TGTGCCAGCAGTTGGGGCAGGGATTCACCCCTCCACTTT. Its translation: CASSWGRDSPLHF.

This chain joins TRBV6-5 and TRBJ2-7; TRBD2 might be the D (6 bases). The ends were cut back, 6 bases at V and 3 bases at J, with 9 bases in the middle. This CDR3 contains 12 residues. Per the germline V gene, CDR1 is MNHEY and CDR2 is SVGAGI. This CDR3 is CASRGGDYEQYF. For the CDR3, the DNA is TGTGCCAGCAGGGGCGGGGACTACGAGCAGTACTTC.

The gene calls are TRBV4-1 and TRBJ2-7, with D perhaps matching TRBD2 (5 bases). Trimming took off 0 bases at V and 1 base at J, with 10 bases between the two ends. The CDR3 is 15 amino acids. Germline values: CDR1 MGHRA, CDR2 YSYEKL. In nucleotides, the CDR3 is TGCGCCAGCAGCCAAGATTTTAGAGGGTCCTACGAGCAGTACTTC. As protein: CASSQDFRGSYEQYF.